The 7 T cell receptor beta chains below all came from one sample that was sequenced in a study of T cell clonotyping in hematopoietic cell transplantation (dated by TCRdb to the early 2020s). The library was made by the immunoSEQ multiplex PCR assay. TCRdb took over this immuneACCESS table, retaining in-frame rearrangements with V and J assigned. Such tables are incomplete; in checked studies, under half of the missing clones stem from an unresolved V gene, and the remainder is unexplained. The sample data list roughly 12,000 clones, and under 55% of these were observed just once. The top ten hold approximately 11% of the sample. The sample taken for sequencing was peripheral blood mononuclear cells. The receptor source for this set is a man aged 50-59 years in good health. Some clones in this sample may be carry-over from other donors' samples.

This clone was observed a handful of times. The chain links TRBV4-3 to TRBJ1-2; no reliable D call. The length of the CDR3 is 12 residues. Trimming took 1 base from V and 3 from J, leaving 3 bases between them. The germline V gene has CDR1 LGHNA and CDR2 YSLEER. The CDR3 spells CASSQGDYGYTF. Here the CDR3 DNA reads TGCGCCAGCAGCCAAGGAGACTATGGCTACACCTTC.

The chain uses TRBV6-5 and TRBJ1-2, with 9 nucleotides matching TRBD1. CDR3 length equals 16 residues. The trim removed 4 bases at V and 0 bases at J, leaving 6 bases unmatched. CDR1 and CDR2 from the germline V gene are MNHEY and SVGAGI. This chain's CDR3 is CASSSGTGRANYGYTF. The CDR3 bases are TGTGCCAGCAGTTCCGGGACAGGGAGGGCTAACTATGGCTACACCTTC.

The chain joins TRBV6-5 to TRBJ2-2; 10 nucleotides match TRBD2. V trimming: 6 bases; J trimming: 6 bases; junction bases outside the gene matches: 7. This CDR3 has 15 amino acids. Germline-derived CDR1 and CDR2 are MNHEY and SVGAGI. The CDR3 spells CASSTLAGTAGELFF. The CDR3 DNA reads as TGTGCCAGCAGCACACTAGCGGGAACGGCCGGGGAGCTGTTTTTT.

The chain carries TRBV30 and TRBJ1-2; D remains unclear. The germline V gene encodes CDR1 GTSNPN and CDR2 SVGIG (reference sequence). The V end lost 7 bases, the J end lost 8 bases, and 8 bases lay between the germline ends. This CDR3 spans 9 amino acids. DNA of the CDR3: TGTGCCTCATTCCCCGGCTACACCTTC. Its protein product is CASFPGYTF.

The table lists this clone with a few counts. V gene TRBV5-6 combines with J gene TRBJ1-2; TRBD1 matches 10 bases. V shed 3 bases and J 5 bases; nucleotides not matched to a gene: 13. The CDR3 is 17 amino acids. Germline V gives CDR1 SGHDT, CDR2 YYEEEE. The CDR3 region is CASSWRGQGTLRYGYTF. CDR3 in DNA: TGTGCCAGCAGCTGGAGGGGACAGGGGACCCTTAGGTATGGCTACACCTTC.

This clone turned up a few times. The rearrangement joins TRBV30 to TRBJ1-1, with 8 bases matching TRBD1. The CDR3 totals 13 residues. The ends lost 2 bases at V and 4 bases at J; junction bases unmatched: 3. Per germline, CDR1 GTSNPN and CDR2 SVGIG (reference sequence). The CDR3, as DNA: TGTGCCTGGAGTTCAACAGGGGGCACTGAAGCTTTCTTT. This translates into CAWSSTGGTEAFF. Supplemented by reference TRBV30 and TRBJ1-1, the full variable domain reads SQTIHQWPATLVQPVGSPLSLECTVEGTSNPNLYWYRQAAGRGLQLLFYSVGIGQISSEVPQNLSASRPQDRQFILSSKKLLLSDSGFYLCAWSSTGGTEAFFGQGTRLTVV.

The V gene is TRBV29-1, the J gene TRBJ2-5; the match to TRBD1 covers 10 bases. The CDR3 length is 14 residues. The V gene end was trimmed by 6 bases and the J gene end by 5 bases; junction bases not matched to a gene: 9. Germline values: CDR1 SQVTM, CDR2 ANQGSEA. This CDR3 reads CSVDGTGDVETQYF. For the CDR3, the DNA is TGCAGCGTCGATGGGACAGGGGATGTTGAGACCCAGTACTTC.